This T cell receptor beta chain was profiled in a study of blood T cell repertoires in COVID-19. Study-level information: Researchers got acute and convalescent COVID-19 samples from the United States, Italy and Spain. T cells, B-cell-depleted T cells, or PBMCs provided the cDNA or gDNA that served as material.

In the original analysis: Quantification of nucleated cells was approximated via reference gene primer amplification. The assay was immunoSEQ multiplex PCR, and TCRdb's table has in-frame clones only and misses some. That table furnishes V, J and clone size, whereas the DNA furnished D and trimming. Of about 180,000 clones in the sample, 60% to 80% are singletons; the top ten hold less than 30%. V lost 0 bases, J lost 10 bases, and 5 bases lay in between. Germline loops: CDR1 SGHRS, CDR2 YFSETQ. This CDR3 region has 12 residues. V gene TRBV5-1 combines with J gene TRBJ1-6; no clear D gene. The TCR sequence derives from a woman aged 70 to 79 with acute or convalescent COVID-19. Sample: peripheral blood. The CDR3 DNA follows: TGCGCCAGCAGCTTGGGGCGGTCACCCCTCCACTTT. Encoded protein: CASSLGRSPLHF.